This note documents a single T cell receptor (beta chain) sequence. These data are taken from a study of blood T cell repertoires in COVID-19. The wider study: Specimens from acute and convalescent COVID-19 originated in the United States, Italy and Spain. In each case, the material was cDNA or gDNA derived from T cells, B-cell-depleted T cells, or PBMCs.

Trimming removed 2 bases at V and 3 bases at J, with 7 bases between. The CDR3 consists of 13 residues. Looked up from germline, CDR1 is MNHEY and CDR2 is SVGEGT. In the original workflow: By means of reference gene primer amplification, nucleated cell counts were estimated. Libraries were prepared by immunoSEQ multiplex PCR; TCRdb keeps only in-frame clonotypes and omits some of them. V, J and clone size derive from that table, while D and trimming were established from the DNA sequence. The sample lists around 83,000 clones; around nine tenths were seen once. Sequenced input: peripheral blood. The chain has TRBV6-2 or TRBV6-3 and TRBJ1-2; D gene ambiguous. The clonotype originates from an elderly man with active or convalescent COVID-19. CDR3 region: CASSYGGHYGYTF. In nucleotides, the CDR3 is TGTGCCAGCAGTTACGGCGGGCACTATGGCTACACCTTC.